The clone carrying this T cell receptor (beta chain) was counted ten times or more. The data belong to a study of blood T cells in healthy people across ages. Total RNA extraction produced at least 5.5 micrograms (per sample) for the study. This CDR3 is built from 15 residues. The germline V gene has CDR1 SGHDT and CDR2 YYEEEE. Losses at the gene ends were 3 bases for V and 0 bases for J; bases not matched to a gene: 5. PCR was performed a second time for about 7 to 11 cycles using a sample-barcoded 5' primer and a J-beta primer mix. TCRdb reanalysed the 5' RACE reads using MiXCR and keeps one entry per CDR3 protein. The sample contains about 1.7 million distinct CDR3 sequences, roughly 28% of which appear only once.

Sequencing used blood. The chain recombines TRBV5-6 with TRBJ2-7, with 8 bases aligning to TRBD2. The receptor's source is a woman under 40 in good health. The CDR3 spells CASSSGGGHSYEQYF. The CDR3 region has the DNA TGTGCCAGCAGCTCCGGGGGGGGGCACTCCTACGAGCAGTACTTC.